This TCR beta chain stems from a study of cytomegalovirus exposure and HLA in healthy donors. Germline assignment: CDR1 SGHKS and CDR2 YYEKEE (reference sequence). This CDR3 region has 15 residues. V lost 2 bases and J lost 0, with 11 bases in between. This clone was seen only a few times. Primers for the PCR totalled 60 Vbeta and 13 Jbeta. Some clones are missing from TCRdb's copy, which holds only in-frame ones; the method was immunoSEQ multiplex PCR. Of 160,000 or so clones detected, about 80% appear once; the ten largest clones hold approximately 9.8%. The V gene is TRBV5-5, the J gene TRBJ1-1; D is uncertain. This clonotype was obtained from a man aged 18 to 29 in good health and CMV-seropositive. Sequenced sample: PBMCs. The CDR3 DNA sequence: TGTGCCAGCAGCTTCCCCTCGGGAATGAACACTGAAGCTTTCTTT. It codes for CASSFPSGMNTEAFF.